This T cell receptor beta chain was identified during a study of beta chain features in type 1 diabetes listed by TCRdb under 2018. Some background on the complete study: Mean age, gender distribution, total cell number and subset yield were not different between patients and healthy donors. Regulatory and stem cell-like memory subsets were obtained from only 8 patients and about eight healthy donors, while naive and central memory subsets were obtained from all 28 donors. Across all samples, fewer than 110,000,000 sorted cells were examined, and cell number per subset correlated strongly with RNA yield. The study compared the TCRB repertoires of sorted circulating CD4+ T cell subsets in recently diagnosed type 1 diabetes patients with those in matched healthy donors.

The entire amount of isolated RNA was reverse transcribed using the High Capacity cDNA Reverse Transcription Kit, so the sequenced TCRB transcripts were expressed ones. Naive, central memory and regulatory T cell samples underwent deep immunoSEQ sequencing, averaging approximately 3.3 million total reads per sample. After sorted cells were lysed in RLT buffer, RNA was extracted with DNase-treated RNeasy Micro or Mini kits, with the choice depending on cell number. To prevent cross-contamination, every cell subset was processed on its own, while patient and healthy donor samples were processed together. Using the immunoSEQ multiplex PCR, TCRB sequences were amplified from cDNA into 87-bp fragments spanning the CDR3 region. Amplicons were sequenced on the Illumina HiSeq platform. The paper's data handling went like this. PCR bias was corrected computationally using synthetic template baselines, and reads within Hamming distance 2 were collapsed, with unmergeable singletons discarded. Reads were aligned against IMGT so that V, D and J genes, CDR3 length and insertions or deletions at six rearrangement sites could be assigned. Clonotype counts were normalized to sorted cell number within each subset before computing true diversity and Gini coefficients with the tcR R package. The overlap coefficient, calculated on TCRB nucleotide sequences, was used to measure repertoire sharing. As a proxy for the pre-selection repertoire, out-of-frame TCRB sequences from naive cells were analyzed. In TCRdb, the immuneACCESS table is reduced to in-frame sequences with V and J assigned. These tables do not hold every clone; where another copy was compared, an unresolved V gene accounts for under half, and the others remain unexplained. Clone size and the V and J calls come from that table; the DNA yielded D and trimming. The sample table lists about 160,000 clones, about 63% of them with a count of one. The ten top clones hold under 0.1% of the sample.

Here is what the overall study found, with its caveats: Because the HLA sub-analyses included only small numbers of individuals, any influence of HLA type on TCRB rearrangement was left unresolved. Fewer insertions and more nucleotide deletions at VDJ recombination sites were observed in patients with type 1 diabetes, implying thymic rearrangement abnormalities. Naive, central memory and regulatory TCRB repertoires appeared to be more alike among patients than among healthy donors. Because cDNA was sequenced instead of genomic DNA, activated cells with high expression could be over-represented, although the groups did not differ in activation or CD3 levels. In all four CD4+ subsets, TCRB CDR3 length was moderately but significantly shorter in type 1 diabetes patients. PCR may preferentially amplify shorter templates, but because patient and control samples were amplified and corrected together, any resulting skew would affect both groups equally.

From each donor, a single peripheral blood sample of 100 to 150 mL on average was drawn into heparinised tubes. Using a panel that included CD45RO, CCR7, CD25, CD127, CD95 and CD27, naive, central memory, regulatory and stem cell-like memory CD4+ T cells were sorted on a BD FACSAria II. A purity above 98% was achieved for all sorted populations. PBMCs were isolated right away by Lymphoprep density gradient centrifugation and were stained directly, without culture. So that batch effects would be minimized, each experiment stained and sorted samples in pairs, pairing one healthy donor with one patient. CDR1 and CDR2, per the germline V gene, are SNHLY and FYNNEI. V is pared back by 9 bases and J by 2 bases, with 16 bases lying between the germline termini. From the cysteine through the phenylalanine, the CDR3 covers 14 amino acids. Only CDR3 DNA is held: 42 bases, read in frame from base 1. To note about this clone: It has no known antigen specificity. Base qualities were left out, and no much larger clone turns up one base away.

The clonotype originates from a man younger than 45 with type 1 diabetes. This chain is built from TRBV2 and TRBJ2-5; the D element might be TRBD1 or TRBD2, as each aligns at 7 bases. The sequenced sample was naive CD4+ T cells from blood. This sample's cell subset or site label indicates: true naive CD4+ T cells. The DNA reads TGTGCCAGAACAGGGGAGGGCAAGCAAGAGACCCAGTACTTC. Its coded protein is CARTGEGKQETQYF.